The TCR beta chain described here comes from a study of blood T cell repertoires in COVID-19. This CDR3 spans 15 amino acids. Germline CDR1 reads MNHEY; CDR2 reads SVGAGI. V was trimmed by 6 bases and J by 1 base, leaving 14 bases between them. The repertoire was sequenced with immunoSEQ multiplex PCR; TCRdb's copy has only in-frame clones and lacks some. The sample consists of 150,000 to 200,000 clones, 89% of them appearing once. This clone is a singleton in its sample. The sample comprised peripheral blood. This TCR derives from a man aged 35 to 55 with acute or convalescent COVID-19. The chain couples TRBV6-5 to TRBJ2-3; no firm D call. For the CDR3, the DNA is TGTGCCAGCAGACCTTACTCAATGGGCACAGATACGCAGTATTTT. Encoded protein: CASRPYSMGTDTQYF.